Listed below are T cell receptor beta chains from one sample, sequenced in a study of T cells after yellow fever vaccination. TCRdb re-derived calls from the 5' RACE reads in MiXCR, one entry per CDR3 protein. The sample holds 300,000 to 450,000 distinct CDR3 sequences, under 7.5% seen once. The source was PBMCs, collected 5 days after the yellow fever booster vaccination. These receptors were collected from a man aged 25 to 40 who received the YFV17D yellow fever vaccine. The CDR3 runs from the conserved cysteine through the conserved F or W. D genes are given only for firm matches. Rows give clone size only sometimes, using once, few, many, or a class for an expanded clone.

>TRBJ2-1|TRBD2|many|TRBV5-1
TGCGCCAGCAGTTTCGTTGGACTAGCGGGAGGAAGCTCCTACAATGAGCAGTTCTTC
CASSFVGLAGGSSYNEQFF
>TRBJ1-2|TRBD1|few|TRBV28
TGTGCCAGCACAGGGGGCGCGGCTGGCTACACCTTC
CASTGGAAGYTF
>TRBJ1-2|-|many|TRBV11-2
TGTGCCAGCAGCTTAAACGGTGGCTACACCTTC
CASSLNGGYTF
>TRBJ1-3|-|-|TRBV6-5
TGTGCCAGCAGTTACTCGAAGGCAGGGGCTGGAAACACCATATATTTT
CASSYSKAGAGNTIYF
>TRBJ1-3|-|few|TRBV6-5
TGTGCCAGCAGTTACTCGATCAATGGAGGAAACACCATATATTTT
CASSYSINGGNTIYF
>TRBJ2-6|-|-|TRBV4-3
TGCGCCAGCAGCCAAGACAGCCCTGGGGCCAACGTCCTGACTTTC
CASSQDSPGANVLTF
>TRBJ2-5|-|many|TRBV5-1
TGCGCCAGCAGCTCGGGACCCGAAGAGACCCAGTACTTC
CASSSGPEETQYF
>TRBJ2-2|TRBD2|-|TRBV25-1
TGTGCCAGCAGAGAGATAGCGGGAGTGGGGACCGGGGAGCTGTTTTTT
CASREIAGVGTGELFF
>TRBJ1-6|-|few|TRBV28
TGTGCCAGCACCGGGATGGGAAATTCACCCCTCCACTTT
CASTGMGNSPLHF
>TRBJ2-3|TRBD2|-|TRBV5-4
TGTGCCAGCAGCTTGAAGCGGGGCTCGGCAGATACGCAGTATTTT
CASSLKRGSADTQYF
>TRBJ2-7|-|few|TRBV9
TGTGCCAGCAGCGCTAGTCCCGGGCTCTCCTACGAGCAGTACTTC
CASSASPGLSYEQYF
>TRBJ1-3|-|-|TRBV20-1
TGCAGTGCTAGAGATATGGACTACTCACGAAACACCATATATTTT
CSARDMDYSRNTIYF
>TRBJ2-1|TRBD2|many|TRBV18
TGTGCCAGCTCACCACGGGAGGGGTCCTACAATGAGCAGTTCTTC
CASSPREGSYNEQFF
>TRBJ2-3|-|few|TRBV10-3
TGTGCCATCGGATATAGCACAGATACGCAGTATTTT
CAIGYSTDTQYF